A selection of T cell receptor beta chains follows, all from one sample in a study of identifying expanded T cells in peripheral blood. Sequencing was performed with immunoSEQ multiplex PCR; in TCRdb, only in-frame clones are kept and a portion is missing. The sample comprises about 110,000 clones, 88% of which are singletons, and 7.5% to 10% rests with the top ten. The sample taken for sequencing was blood. These receptors were collected from a person between 18 and 69 years old in good health. Both conserved end residues are part of each CDR3. D genes are given only for firm matches. A row's size may be missing; if present it is once, few, many or a size class.

-,-,TRBV5-4,TRBJ1-2,TGTGCCAGCAGCTTGGCCGGCTTTGACAGAGGAAAATATGGCTACACCTTC,CASSLAGFDRGKYGYTF
-,-,TRBV5-6,TRBJ1-3,TGTGCCAGCAGCCGACTTCTCTCTGGAAACACCATATATTTT,CASSRLLSGNTIYF
-,-,TRBV5-1,TRBJ2-2,TGCGCCAGCAGCTTGGGGCAGAACACCGGGGAGCTGTTTTTT,CASSLGQNTGELFF
-,few,TRBV28,TRBJ1-1,TGTGCCAGCAGTTTATCTGATGAAGCTTTCTTT,CASSLSDEAFF
-,-,TRBV30,TRBJ1-5,TGTGCCTGGGGGTCATTCTCAGTAGATCAGCCCCAGCATTTT,CAWGSFSVDQPQHF
-,-,TRBV10-3,TRBJ2-1,TGTGCCATCAGGAGGAGGGGGGACAACAATGAGCAGTTCTTC,CAIRRRGDNNEQFF
-,-,TRBV11-2,TRBJ1-2,TGTGCCAGCAGCTTATTGCGGGGACGGTTTGGAGGCTACACCTTC,CASSLLRGRFGGYTF
TRBD2,-,TRBV19,TRBJ2-1,TGTGCCAGTAGTATGGGGCTAGCGGGAGTTAATGAGCAGTTCTTC,CASSMGLAGVNEQFF
-,once,TRBV7-9,TRBJ1-6,TGTGCCAGCAGCTACGGACTAACCGGAGGGCATTCACCCCTCCACTTT,CASSYGLTGGHSPLHF
TRBD2,-,TRBV10-1,TRBJ2-3,TGCGCCAGCAGTGAGTCGGGACTAGCGGGAGGACGAGGACCAGATACGCAGTATTTT,CASSESGLAGGRGPDTQYF
TRBD2,once,TRBV4-2,TRBJ2-7,TGTGCCAGCAGCCAGGAGACCGGGACTAGCGCGAAAGCCTACGAGCAGTACTTC,CASSQETGTSAKAYEQYF
-,-,TRBV14,TRBJ2-7,TGTGCCAGCAGCCGGGGTTTCACATCCTACGAGCAGTACTTC,CASSRGFTSYEQYF
-,-,TRBV11-2,TRBJ2-3,TGTGCCAGCAGCTTTGCCGGACTGGATACGCAGTATTTT,CASSFAGLDTQYF
-,-,TRBV5-1,TRBJ1-2,TGCGCCAGCAGCCCTATAGGGGAGAACTATGGCTACACCTTC,CASSPIGENYGYTF
-,-,TRBV6-6,TRBJ2-3,TGTGCCAGCAGTTACTCGGCTCGCACAGATACGCAGTATTTT,CASSYSARTDTQYF
-,-,TRBV11-2,TRBJ1-2,TGTGCCAGCAGCCCAGACACAGACTATGGCTACACCTTC,CASSPDTDYGYTF
-,few,TRBV6-5,TRBJ1-2,TGTGCCAGCAGTTACGAGGGGGACGGTGGCTACACCTTC,CASSYEGDGGYTF